This TCR beta chain appears in the sequencing data of a study of blood T cell repertoires in COVID-19. The protocol was immunoSEQ multiplex PCR, while the TCRdb copy is restricted to in-frame clones and leaves out a portion. Here the sample spans 100,000 to 150,000 clones, approximately 85% being singletons. Trimming took 0 bases from V and 12 from J; bases not matched to a gene: 8. Germline loops: CDR1 LGHNA, CDR2 YNFKEQ. CDR3 size: 15 residues. The sequence derives from a human donor in a cohort sampled during active COVID-19. The sample taken for sequencing was peripheral blood. The J gene is TRBJ1-1, the V gene TRBV4-2; 12 nucleotides agree with TRBD1. DNA for the CDR3: TGTGCCAGCAGCCAAGATCCGGGACAGGGGGCATCACCTTTCTTT. It translates to CASSQDPGQGASPFF.